The 3 T cell receptor beta chains presented below share a single source sample, sequenced in a study of cytotoxic CD8 clonotypes in ibrutinib-treated CLL. Generated by immunoSEQ multiplex PCR, the TCRdb table keeps only in-frame clones and is missing some. The sample records 35,000 to 40,000 clones, 70% being singletons. This specimen consisted of PBMCs, obtained at disease progression, from a patient treated with ibrutinib. The receptors stem from a human donor with chronic lymphocytic leukemia.

This chain connects TRBV9 to TRBJ2-2, with TRBD1 matching 9 bases. CDR1 is SGDLS and CDR2 is YYNGEE in the germline V gene. The CDR3 has 15 amino acids. The J segment lost 4 bases and the V segment lost 1 base, leaving 2 bases of the junction unmatched. CDR3 coding DNA: TGTGCCAGCAGCGTACCGACAGGGGGCACCGGGGAGCTGTTTTTT. It is translated as CASSVPTGGTGELFF. The whole variable domain, filled in from reference TRBV9 and TRBJ2-2, reads DSGVTQTPKHLITATGQRVTLRCSPRSGDLSVYWYQQSLDQGLQFLIQYYNGEERAKGNILERFSAQQFPDLHSELNLSSLELGDSALYFCASSVPTGGTGELFFGEGSRLTVL.

The rearrangement uses TRBV5-4 and TRBJ2-7; 8 bases match TRBD1. V dropped 2 bases and J dropped 3; count of bases not matched to a gene: 7. From germline, CDR1 is SGHNT and CDR2 YYREEE (reference sequence). This CDR3 spans 15 amino acids. This CDR3 is CASSFGGDRGYEQYF. The CDR3 nucleotides read TGTGCCAGCAGCTTCGGTGGCGACAGGGGCTACGAGCAGTACTTC. The whole variable domain, filled in from reference TRBV5-4 and TRBJ2-7, reads ETGVTQSPTHLIKTRGQQVTLRCSSQSGHNTVSWYQQALGQGPQFIFQYYREEENGRGNFPPRFSGLQFPNYSSELNVNALELDDSALYLCASSFGGDRGYEQYFGPGTRLTVT.

CDR3 loop: CSVEDPRNINEQFF. The DNA of the CDR3 is TGCAGCGTTGAAGATCCCCGGAATATCAATGAGCAGTTCTTC. J is TRBJ2-1 and V is TRBV29-1; D uncertain. Germline CDR1 SQVTM, CDR2 ANQGSEA. CDR3 length: 14 amino acids. V dropped 0 bases and J dropped 6 bases, with 12 bases sitting between them.